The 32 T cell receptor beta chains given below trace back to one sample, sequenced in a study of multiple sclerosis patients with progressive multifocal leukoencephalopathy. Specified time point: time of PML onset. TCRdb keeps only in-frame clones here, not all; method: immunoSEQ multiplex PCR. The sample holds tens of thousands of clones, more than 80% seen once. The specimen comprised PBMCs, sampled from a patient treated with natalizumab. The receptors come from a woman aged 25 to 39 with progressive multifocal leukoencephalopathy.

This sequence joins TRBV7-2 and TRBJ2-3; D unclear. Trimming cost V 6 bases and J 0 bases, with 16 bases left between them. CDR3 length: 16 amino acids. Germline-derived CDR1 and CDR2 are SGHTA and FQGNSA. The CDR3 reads CASSLQPPPSTDTQYF. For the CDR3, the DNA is TGTGCCAGCAGTCTTCAACCCCCCCCAAGCACAGATACGCAGTATTTT.

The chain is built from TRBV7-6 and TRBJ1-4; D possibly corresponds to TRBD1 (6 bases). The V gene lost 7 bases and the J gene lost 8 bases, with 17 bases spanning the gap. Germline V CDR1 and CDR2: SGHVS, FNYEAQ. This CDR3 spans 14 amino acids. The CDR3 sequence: CASKSWGPLEKLFF. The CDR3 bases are TGTGCCAGCAAGAGCTGGGGGCCTCTCGAAAAACTGTTTTTT. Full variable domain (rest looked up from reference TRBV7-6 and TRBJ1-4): GAGVSQSPRYKVTKRGQDVALRCDPISGHVSLYWYRQALGQGPEFLTYFNYEAQQDKSGLPNDRFSAERPEGSISTLTIQRTEQRDSAMYRCASKSWGPLEKLFFGSGTQLSVL.

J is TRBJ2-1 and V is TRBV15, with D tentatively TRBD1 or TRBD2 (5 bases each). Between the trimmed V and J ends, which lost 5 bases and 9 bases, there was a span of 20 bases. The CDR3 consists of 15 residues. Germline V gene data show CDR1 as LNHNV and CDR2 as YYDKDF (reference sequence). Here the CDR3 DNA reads TGTGCCACCAGCCAAAATCTCTACCGGGACGCTGAGCAGTTCTTC. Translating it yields CATSQNLYRDAEQFF. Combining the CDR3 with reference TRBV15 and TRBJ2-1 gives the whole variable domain DAMVIQNPRYQVTQFGKPVTLSCSQTLNHNVMYWYQQKSSQAPKLLFHYYDKDFNNEADTPDNFQSRRPNTSFCFLDIRSPGLGDTAMYLCATSQNLYRDAEQFFGPGTRLTVL.

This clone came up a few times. The chain's CDR3 is CASSQGVGHYEQYF. CDR3 bases: TGCGCCAGCAGCCAAGGAGTGGGACACTACGAGCAGTACTTC. J is TRBJ2-7 and V is TRBV4-1; maybe TRBD1 (6 bases). V lost 1 base and J 3 bases, leaving 10 bases between the germline ends. The CDR3 has 14 residues. The germline gives CDR1 MGHRA, CDR2 YSYEKL.

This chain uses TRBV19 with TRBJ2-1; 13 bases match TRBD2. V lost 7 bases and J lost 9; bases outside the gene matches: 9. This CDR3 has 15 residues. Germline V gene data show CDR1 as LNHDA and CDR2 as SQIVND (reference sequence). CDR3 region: CASTSLAGGLSEQFF. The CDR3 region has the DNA TGTGCCAGTACCTCACTAGCGGGGGGGTTGAGTGAGCAGTTCTTC.

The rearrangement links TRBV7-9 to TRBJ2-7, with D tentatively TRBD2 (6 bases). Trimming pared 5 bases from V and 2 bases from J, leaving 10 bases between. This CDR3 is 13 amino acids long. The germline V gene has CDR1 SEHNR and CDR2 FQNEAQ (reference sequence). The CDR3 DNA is TGTGCCAGCAGCAGGGAGGAGGCCTACGAGCAGTACTTC. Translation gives CASSREEAYEQYF.

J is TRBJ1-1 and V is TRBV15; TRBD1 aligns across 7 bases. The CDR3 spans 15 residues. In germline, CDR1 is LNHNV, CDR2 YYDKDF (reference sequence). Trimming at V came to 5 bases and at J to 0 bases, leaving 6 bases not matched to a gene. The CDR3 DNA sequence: TGTGCCACCAGCGAAGACAGGGCCGTGAACACTGAAGCTTTCTTT. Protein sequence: CATSEDRAVNTEAFF. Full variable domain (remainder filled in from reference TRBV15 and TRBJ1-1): DAMVIQNPRYQVTQFGKPVTLSCSQTLNHNVMYWYQQKSSQAPKLLFHYYDKDFNNEADTPDNFQSRRPNTSFCFLDIRSPGLGDTAMYLCATSEDRAVNTEAFFGQGTRLTVV.

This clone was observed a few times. DNA for the CDR3: TGTGCCAGCAGTGAAGCGGCTAGCGACGAGCAGTACTTC. It encodes CASSEAASDEQYF. This chain links TRBV2 with TRBJ2-5; maybe TRBD2 (6 bases). The J call could be wrong; TRBJ2-7 is a better fit for the DNA end. Germline CDR1 and CDR2: SNHLY and FYNNEI. The CDR3 extends over 13 amino acids.

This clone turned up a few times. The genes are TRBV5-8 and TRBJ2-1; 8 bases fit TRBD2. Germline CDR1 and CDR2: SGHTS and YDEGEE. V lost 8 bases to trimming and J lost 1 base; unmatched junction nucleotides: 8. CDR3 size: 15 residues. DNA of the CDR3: TGTGCCAGACAAAGGGGACTAGGTTCCTACAATGAGCAGTTCTTC. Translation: CARQRGLGSYNEQFF.

CDR3 amino acids: CASSEPPRSRQYF. DNA for the CDR3: TGTGCCAGCAGTGAACCTCCCCGGTCAAGGCAGTACTTC. The chain uses TRBV2 and TRBJ2-4; D remains ambiguous. CDR3 length: 13 residues. Germline V gene lookup returns CDR1 SNHLY and CDR2 FYNNEI. The V gene lost 2 bases and the J gene lost 13 bases, with 15 bases spanning the gap. Combining the CDR3 with reference TRBV2 and TRBJ2-4 gives the whole variable domain EPEVTQTPSHQVTQMGQEVILRCVPISNHLYFYWYRQILGQKVEFLVSFYNNEISEKSEIFDDQFSVERPDGSNFTLKIRSTKLEDSAMYFCASSEPPRSRQYFGAGTRLSVL.

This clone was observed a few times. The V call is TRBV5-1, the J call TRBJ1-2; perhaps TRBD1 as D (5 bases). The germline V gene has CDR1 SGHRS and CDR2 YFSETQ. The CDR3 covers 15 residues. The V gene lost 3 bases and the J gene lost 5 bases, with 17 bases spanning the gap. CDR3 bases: TGCGCCAGCAGCTGGGAACCCGGGACTGCGTATGGCTACACCTTC. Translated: CASSWEPGTAYGYTF.

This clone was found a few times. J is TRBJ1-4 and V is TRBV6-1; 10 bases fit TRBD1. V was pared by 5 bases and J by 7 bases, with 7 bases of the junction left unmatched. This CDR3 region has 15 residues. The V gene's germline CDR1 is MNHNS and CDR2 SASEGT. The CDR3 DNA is TGTGCCAGCAGTACTCAGGGGACAGGGGCTGAAAAACTGTTTTTT. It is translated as CASSTQGTGAEKLFF.

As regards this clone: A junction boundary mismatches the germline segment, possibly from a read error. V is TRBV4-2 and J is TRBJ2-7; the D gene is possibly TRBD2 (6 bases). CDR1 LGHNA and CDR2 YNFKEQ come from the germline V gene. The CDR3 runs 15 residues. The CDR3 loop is CASSQDLGTPYEQYF. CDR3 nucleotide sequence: TGTGCCAGCAGCCAAGATCTGGGGACTCCCTATGAGCAGTACTTC.

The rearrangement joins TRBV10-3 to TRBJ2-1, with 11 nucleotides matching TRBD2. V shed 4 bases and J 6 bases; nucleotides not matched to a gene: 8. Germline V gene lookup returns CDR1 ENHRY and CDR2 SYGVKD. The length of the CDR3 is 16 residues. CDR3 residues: CAISANPGTSGNEQFF. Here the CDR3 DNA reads TGTGCCATCAGTGCAAACCCCGGGACTAGCGGCAATGAGCAGTTCTTC.

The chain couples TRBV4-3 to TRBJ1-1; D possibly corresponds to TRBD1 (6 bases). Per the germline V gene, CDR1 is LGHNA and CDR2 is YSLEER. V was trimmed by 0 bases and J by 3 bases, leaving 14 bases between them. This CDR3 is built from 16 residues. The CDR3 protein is CASSQDQLRGDTEAFF. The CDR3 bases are TGCGCCAGCAGCCAAGATCAGTTAAGGGGGGACACTGAAGCTTTCTTT.

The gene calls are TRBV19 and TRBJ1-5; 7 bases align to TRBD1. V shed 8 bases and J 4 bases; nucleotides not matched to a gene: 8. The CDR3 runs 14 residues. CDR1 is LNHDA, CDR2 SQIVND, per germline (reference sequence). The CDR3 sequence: CASRSGTANQPQHF. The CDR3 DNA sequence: TGTGCCAGTCGCTCCGGGACAGCAAATCAGCCCCAGCATTTT. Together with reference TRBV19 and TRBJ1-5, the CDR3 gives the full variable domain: DGGITQSPKYLFRKEGQNVTLSCEQNLNHDAMYWYRQDPGQGLRLIYYSQIVNDFQKGDIAEGYSVSREKKESFPLTVTSAQKNPTAFYLCASRSGTANQPQHFGDGTRLSIL.

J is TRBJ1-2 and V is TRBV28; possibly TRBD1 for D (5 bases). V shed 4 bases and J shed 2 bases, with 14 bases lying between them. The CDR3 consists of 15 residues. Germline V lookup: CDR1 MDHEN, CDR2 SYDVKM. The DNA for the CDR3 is TGTGCCAGCAGTTCCCACCAGGGAATCAACTATGGCTACACCTTC. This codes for CASSSHQGINYGYTF.

Here the CDR3 DNA reads TGTGCCAGCAGTACAGGGTCCCTGGGGGGCAATCAGCCCCAGCATTTT. Translation: CASSTGSLGGNQPQHF. The V and J genes are TRBV6-6 and TRBJ1-5; tentative D call: TRBD1 (6 bases). This CDR3 is built from 16 residues. Trimming took off 5 bases at V and 2 bases at J, with 16 bases between the two ends. Per the germline V gene, CDR1 is MNHNY and CDR2 is SVGAGI (reference sequence).

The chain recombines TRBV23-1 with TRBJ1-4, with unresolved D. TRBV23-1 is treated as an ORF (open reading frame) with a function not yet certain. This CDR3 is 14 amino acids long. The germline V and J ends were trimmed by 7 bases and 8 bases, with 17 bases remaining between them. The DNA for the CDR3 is TGCGCCAGCACCCTCGGTCCTGAGAGGGAAAAACTGTTTTTT. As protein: CASTLGPEREKLFF.

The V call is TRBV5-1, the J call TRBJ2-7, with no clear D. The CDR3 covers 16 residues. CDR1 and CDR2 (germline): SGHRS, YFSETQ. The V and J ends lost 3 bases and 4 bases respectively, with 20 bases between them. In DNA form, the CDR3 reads TGCGCCAGCAGCTCCTATCCCGTCGAGGACCCTTACGAGCAGTACTTC. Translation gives CASSSYPVEDPYEQYF.

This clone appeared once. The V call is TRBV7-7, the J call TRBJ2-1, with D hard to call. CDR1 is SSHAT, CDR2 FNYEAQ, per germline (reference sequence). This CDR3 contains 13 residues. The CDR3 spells CTTEMLVYNEQFF. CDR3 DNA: TGTACCACGGAGATGCTAGTCTACAATGAGCAGTTCTTC. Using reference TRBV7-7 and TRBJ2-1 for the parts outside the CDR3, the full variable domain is GAGVSQSPRYKVTKRGQDVTLRCDPISSHATLYWYQQALGQGPEFLTYFNYEAQPDKSGLPSDRFSAERPEGSISTLTIQRTEQRDSAMYRCTTEMLVYNEQFFGPGTRLTVL.

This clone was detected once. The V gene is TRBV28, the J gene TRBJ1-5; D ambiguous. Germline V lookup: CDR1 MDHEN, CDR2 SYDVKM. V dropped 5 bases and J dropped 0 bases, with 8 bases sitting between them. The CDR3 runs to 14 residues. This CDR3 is CASSEESSNQPQHF. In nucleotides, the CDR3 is TGTGCCAGCAGTGAGGAATCTAGCAATCAGCCCCAGCATTTT.

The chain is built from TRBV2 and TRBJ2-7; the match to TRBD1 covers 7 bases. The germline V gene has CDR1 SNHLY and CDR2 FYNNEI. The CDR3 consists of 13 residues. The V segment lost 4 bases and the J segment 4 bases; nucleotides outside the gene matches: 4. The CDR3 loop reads CASSGQGWYEQYF. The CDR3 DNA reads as TGTGCCAGCAGTGGACAGGGATGGTACGAGCAGTACTTC. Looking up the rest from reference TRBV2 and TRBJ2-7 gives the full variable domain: EPEVTQTPSHQVTQMGQEVILRCVPISNHLYFYWYRQILGQKVEFLVSFYNNEISEKSEIFDDQFSVERPDGSNFTLKIRSTKLEDSAMYFCASSGQGWYEQYFGPGTRLTVT.

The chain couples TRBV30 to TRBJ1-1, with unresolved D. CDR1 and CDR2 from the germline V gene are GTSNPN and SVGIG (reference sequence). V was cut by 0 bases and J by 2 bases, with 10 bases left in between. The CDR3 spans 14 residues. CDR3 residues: CAWSVGSLNTEAFF. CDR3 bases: TGTGCCTGGAGTGTTGGCAGCTTAAACACTGAAGCTTTCTTT.

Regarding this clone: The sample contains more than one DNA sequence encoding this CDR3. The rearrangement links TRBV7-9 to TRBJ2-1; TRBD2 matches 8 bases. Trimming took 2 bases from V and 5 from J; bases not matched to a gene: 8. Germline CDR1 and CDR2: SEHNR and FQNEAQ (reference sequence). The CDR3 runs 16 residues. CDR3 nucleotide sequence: TGTGCCAGCAGCTTACTGGGATTAGCGGGGAACAATGAGCAGTTCTTC. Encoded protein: CASSLLGLAGNNEQFF.

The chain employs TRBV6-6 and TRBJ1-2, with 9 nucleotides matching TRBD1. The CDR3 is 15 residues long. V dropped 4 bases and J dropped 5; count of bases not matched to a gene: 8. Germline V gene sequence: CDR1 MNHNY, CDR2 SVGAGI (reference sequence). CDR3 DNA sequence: TGTGCCAGCAGTTTCCAGACAGGGGGAGGGTATGGCTACACCTTC. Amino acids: CASSFQTGGGYGYTF.

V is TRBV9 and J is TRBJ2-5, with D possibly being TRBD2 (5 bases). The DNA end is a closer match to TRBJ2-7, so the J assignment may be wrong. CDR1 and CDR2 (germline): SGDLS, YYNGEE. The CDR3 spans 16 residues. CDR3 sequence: CASSVGGAVLSYEQYF. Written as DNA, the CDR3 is TGTGCCAGCAGCGTAGGCGGAGCGGTCCTCTCCTACGAGCAGTACTTC.

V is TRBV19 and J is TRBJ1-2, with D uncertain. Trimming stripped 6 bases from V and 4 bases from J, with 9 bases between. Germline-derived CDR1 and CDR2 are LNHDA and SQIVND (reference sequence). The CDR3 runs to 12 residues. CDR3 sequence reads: CASRWRTYGYTF. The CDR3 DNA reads TGTGCCAGTAGATGGCGGACCTATGGCTACACCTTC.

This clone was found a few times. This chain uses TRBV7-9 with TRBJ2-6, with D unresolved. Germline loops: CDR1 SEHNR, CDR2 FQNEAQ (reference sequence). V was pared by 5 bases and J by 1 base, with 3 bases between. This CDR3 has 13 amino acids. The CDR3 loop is CASSNSGANVLTF. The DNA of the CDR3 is TGTGCCAGCAGCAATTCTGGGGCCAACGTCCTGACTTTC.

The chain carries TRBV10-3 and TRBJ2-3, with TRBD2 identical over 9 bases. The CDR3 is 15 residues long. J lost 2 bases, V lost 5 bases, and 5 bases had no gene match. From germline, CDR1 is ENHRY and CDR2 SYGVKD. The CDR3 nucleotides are TGTGCCATCAGTCCTAGCGGGATCTTCACAGATACGCAGTATTTT. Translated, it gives CAISPSGIFTDTQYF.

CDR3 DNA sequence: TGTGCCAGCAGTGCCGCAGGGTTTAGCACAGATACGCAGTATTTT. It is translated as CASSAAGFSTDTQYF. The J gene is TRBJ2-3, the V gene TRBV2; D is possibly TRBD1 (5 bases). V lost 4 bases to trimming and J lost 0 bases, with 11 bases between them. The CDR3 covers 15 residues. Germline CDR1 reads SNHLY; CDR2 reads FYNNEI.

In DNA form, the CDR3 reads TGTGCCAGTAGTATAGAGTCGTATGAAAAACTGTTTTTT. This encodes CASSIESYEKLFF. The chain uses TRBV19 and TRBJ1-4; unclear D gene. This CDR3 is 13 amino acids long. V lost 0 bases and J lost 6, with 5 bases in between. The V gene's germline CDR1 is LNHDA and CDR2 SQIVND (reference sequence).